Listed below are T cell receptor beta chains from one sample, sequenced in a study of PD-L1 blockade in urothelial cancer. Profiled with immunoSEQ multiplex PCR; TCRdb holds only in-frame clones, not every one. The sample holds tens of thousands of clones, about 90% seen once. The input for sequencing was PBMCs, taken around atezolizumab (anti-PD-L1) treatment. The origin of the receptors is a man aged 55 to 70 with urothelial cancer. Both conserved end residues are part of each CDR3. Fields, in order: V gene, clone size, J gene, D gene, CDR3 DNA, CDR3 protein. The D gene is left open where the match is weak. The size of a clone is reported for some rows only, either as once, few or many, or as a class for expanded clones.

V: TRBV27; size: NA; J: TRBJ2-5; D: TRBD2; DNA: TGTGCCAGCTCCGGGGGGGCCAGCGAGACCCAGTACTTC; CDR3: CASSGGASETQYF
V: TRBV5-4; size: NA; J: TRBJ2-1; D: TRBD2; DNA: TGTGCCAGCAGCACGGCGGGGGGGGACTACAATGAGCAGTTCTTC; CDR3: CASSTAGGDYNEQFF
V: TRBV27; size: NA; J: TRBJ2-7; D: TRBD2; DNA: TGTGCCAGCAGTTTCAATGGCGGGAGTTCCTACGAGCAGTACTTC; CDR3: CASSFNGGSSYEQYF
V: TRBV27; size: few; J: TRBJ1-1; D: NA; DNA: TGTGCCAGCAGACTTTCGGGTAGTTCGGAAGCTTTCTTT; CDR3: CASRLSGSSEAFF
V: TRBV30; size: NA; J: TRBJ2-7; D: NA; DNA: TGTGCCTGGACCCACCCAGGGGGGAGCTCCTACGAGCAGTACTTC; CDR3: CAWTHPGGSSYEQYF
V: TRBV4-3; size: NA; J: TRBJ2-2; D: TRBD2; DNA: TGCGCCAGCAGCCAATCACACACTAGCGGGACCGGGGAGCTGTTTTTT; CDR3: CASSQSHTSGTGELFF
V: TRBV28; size: NA; J: TRBJ2-2; D: NA; DNA: TGTGCCAGCAGCGACAGTTGGGAGCTGTTTTTT; CDR3: CASSDSWELFF
V: TRBV6-1; size: NA; J: TRBJ1-1; D: NA; DNA: TGTGCCAGCAGTGACAGGGAATACACTGAAGCTTTCTTT; CDR3: CASSDREYTEAFF
V: TRBV6-5; size: NA; J: TRBJ2-3; D: TRBD2; DNA: TGTGCCAGCAGTTTAAGTCGGGAGGTCCGCACAGATACGCAGTATTTT; CDR3: CASSLSREVRTDTQYF
V: TRBV18; size: NA; J: TRBJ2-5; D: TRBD1; DNA: TGTGCCAGCTCATCGGGGACAGGGGGCTTCGAGACCCAGTACTTC; CDR3: CASSSGTGGFETQYF
V: TRBV4-3; size: NA; J: TRBJ2-7; D: TRBD1; DNA: TGCGCCAGCAGCCTCAGAACGGACAGGGGGACGGGCGCCTACGAGCAGTACTTC; CDR3: CASSLRTDRGTGAYEQYF
V: TRBV4-3; size: few; J: TRBJ1-3; D: NA; DNA: TGCGCCAGCAGCCAACGAGCAGGACTCTCTGGAAACACCATATATTTT; CDR3: CASSQRAGLSGNTIYF
V: TRBV19; size: NA; J: TRBJ2-7; D: TRBD2; DNA: TGTGCCAGTAGTCCAAGCGGGAGGGACTCCGAGCAGTACTTC; CDR3: CASSPSGRDSEQYF
V: TRBV13; size: NA; J: TRBJ1-1; D: NA; DNA: TGTGCCAGCAGCTTAGGGGAGGGTGGAGCTTTCTTT; CDR3: CASSLGEGGAFF
V: TRBV9; size: NA; J: TRBJ2-7; D: TRBD2; DNA: TGTGCCAGCAGCGTAGCTCCCGGGGGGTACGAGCAGTACTTC; CDR3: CASSVAPGGYEQYF
V: TRBV18; size: NA; J: TRBJ2-1; D: TRBD1; DNA: TGTGCCAGCTCACCCGCGTTAGGGGGCGACTACAATGAGCAGTTCTTC; CDR3: CASSPALGGDYNEQFF
V: TRBV28; size: NA; J: TRBJ2-3; D: NA; DNA: TGTGCCAGCAGTTTAGCCGCAGGGCCCATCAGCACAGATACGCAGTATTTT; CDR3: CASSLAAGPISTDTQYF
V: TRBV7-2; size: NA; J: TRBJ2-7; D: TRBD2; DNA: TGTGCCAGCAGCGGATTATCTAGCGGGGGGGAGTACTTC; CDR3: CASSGLSSGGEYF
V: TRBV10-3; size: few; J: TRBJ2-7; D: TRBD1; DNA: TGTGCCATCAGGGGACAGGGGGCTGAGGAGCAGTACTTC; CDR3: CAIRGQGAEEQYF
V: TRBV6-1; size: NA; J: TRBJ2-1; D: TRBD1; DNA: TGTGCCAGCAGTCGGGACAGGGCAGACAATGAGCAGTTCTTC; CDR3: CASSRDRADNEQFF
V: TRBV4-2; size: NA; J: TRBJ2-3; D: TRBD2; DNA: TGTGCCAGCAGCCAAAGAGGCGGGACTAGCGGAGGAGGGAGCACAGATACGCAGTATTTT; CDR3: CASSQRGGTSGGGSTDTQYF
V: TRBV7-6; size: NA; J: TRBJ2-1; D: NA; DNA: TGTGCCAGCAGCGCCCAGGACGGGATTAATGAGCAGTTCTTC; CDR3: CASSAQDGINEQFF